Sequencing of this T cell receptor (beta chain) was carried out in a study of T cell responses to AZD1222 COVID-19 vaccine. Broader study findings: Unmutated regions of variants are reportedly targeted by nearly half of spike-specific TCRs. The sample set comprised mostly white British donors with more females, and clonal diversity was possibly underestimated.

V lost 4 bases and J lost 6; bases outside the gene matches: 3. This CDR3 region has 16 residues. CDR1 and CDR2 (germline): WNHNN, SYGVQD (reference sequence). Turning to this clone: Its target is not known.

The protocol was immunoSEQ multiplex PCR, while the TCRdb copy is restricted to in-frame clones and leaves out a portion. The sample contains about 60,000 clones, around nine tenths of which appear only once. The input for sequencing was peripheral blood, taken 28 days after the second dose of the MenACWY control vaccine. V usage is TRBV10-1 and J usage is TRBJ2-2; 15 bases line up with TRBD2. This clonotype was sampled from an adult who received the MenACWY meningococcal vaccine as a control. CDR3 nucleotide sequence: TGCGCCAGCAGTGGGACTAGCGGGAGGGCCGCCGGGGAGCTGTTTTTT. Translating it yields CASSGTSGRAAGELFF.